The source of this TCR beta chain is a study of persistence of HIV-infected CD4 T cells. This was the immunoSEQ version 4 assay in survey mode. Measured with immunoSEQ multiplex PCR; TCRdb has only the in-frame clones, and not every one. The sample contains about 48,000 clones, about 80% of which appear only once. Turning to this clone: Its antigen is unidentified.

The stimulus was lysate of CMV-infected fibroblasts, around 10 ug/mL. CD40L-negative CD69-negative CD45RO-high memory CD4+ T cells were sorted as populations depleted of antigen-responding cells. Trimming pared 2 bases from V and 7 bases from J, leaving 8 bases between. Germline V gene data show CDR1 as MNHEY and CDR2 as SVGEGT. The CDR3 totals 12 residues. This chain connects TRBV6-2 or TRBV6-3 to TRBJ1-1, with no clear D. This TCR came from an adult man with HIV who was CMV-seropositive. The sample was CD4+ T cells sorted from PBMCs after approximately 19-hour stimulation, taken from a patient who received antiretroviral therapy. CDR3 bases: TGTGCCAGCAGTTACAGGGAAGGTGAAGCTTTCTTT. The encoded protein is CASSYREGEAFF.